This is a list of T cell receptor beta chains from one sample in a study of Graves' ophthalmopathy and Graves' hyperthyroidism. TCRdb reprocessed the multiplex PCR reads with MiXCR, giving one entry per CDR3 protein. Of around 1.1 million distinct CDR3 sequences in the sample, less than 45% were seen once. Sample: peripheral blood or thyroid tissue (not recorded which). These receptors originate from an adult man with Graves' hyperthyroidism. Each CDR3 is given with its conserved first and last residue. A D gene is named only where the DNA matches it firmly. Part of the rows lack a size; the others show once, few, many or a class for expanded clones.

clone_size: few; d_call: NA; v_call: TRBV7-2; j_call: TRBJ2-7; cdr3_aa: CASSLDVRADEQYF; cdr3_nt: TGTGCCAGCAGCTTAGATGTCAGGGCGGACGAGCAGTACTTC
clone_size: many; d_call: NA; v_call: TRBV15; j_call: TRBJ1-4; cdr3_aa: CATSRDRGLGEKLFF; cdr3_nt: TGTGCCACCAGCAGAGATCGGGGTTTGGGTGAAAAACTGTTTTTT
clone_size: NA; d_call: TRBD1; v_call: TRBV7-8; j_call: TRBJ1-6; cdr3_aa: CASSPRDRVIISSYNSPLHF; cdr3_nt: TGTGCCAGCAGCCCACGGGACAGGGTCATAATAAGCTCCTATAATTCACCCCTCCACTTT
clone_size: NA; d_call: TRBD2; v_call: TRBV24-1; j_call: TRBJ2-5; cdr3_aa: CATSDTGLAGVETQYF; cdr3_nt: TGTGCCACCAGTGACACCGGACTAGCGGGAGTAGAGACCCAGTACTTC
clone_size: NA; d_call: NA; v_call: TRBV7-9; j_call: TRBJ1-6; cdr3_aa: CASSSALRSASSPLHF; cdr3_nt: TGTGCCAGCAGCTCTGCGTTGAGGTCGGCTAGCTCACCCCTCCACTTT
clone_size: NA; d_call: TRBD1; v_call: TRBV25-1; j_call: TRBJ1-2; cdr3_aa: CASSQPFAQGSYGYTF; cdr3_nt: TGTGCCAGCAGCCAGCCCTTTGCACAGGGGAGCTATGGCTACACCTTC
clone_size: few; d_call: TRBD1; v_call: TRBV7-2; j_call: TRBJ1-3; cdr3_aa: CASRFGRGQGNTIYF; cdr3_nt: TGTGCCAGCAGGTTTGGGAGGGGGCAAGGAAACACCATATATTTT
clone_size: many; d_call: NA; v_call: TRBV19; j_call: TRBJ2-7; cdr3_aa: CASSIAWGDYEQYF; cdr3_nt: TGTGCCAGTAGTATAGCTTGGGGGGACTACGAGCAGTACTTC
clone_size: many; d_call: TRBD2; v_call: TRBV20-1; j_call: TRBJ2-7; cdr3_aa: CSLSAERETYEQYF; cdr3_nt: TGCAGTTTGTCTGCTGAGCGGGAGACCTACGAGCAGTACTTC
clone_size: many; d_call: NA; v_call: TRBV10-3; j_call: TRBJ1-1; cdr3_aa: CAISGEGGNTEAFF; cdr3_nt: TGTGCCATCAGTGGGGAGGGAGGGAACACTGAAGCTTTCTTT
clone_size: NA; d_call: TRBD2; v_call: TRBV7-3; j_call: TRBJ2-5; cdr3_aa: CASSSGLAGVQETQYF; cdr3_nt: TGTGCCAGCAGCTCGGGACTAGCGGGAGTCCAAGAGACCCAGTACTTC
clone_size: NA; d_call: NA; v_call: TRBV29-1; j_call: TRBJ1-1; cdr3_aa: CSVWGQNTEAFF; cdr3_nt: TGCAGTGTCTGGGGCCAGAACACTGAAGCTTTCTTT
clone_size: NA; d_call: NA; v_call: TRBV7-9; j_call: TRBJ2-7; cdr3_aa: CASTDRTGYEQYF; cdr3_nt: TGTGCCAGCACCGACAGGACGGGCTACGAGCAGTACTTC
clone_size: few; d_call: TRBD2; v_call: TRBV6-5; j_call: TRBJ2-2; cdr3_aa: CASTAVAAGRAGELFF; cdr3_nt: TGTGCCAGCACCGCCGTAGCAGCGGGAAGGGCCGGGGAGCTGTTTTTT
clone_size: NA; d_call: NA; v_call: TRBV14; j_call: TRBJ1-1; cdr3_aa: CASSQGARSTEAFF; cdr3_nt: TGTGCCAGCAGCCAGGGGGCTAGGAGCACTGAAGCTTTCTTT
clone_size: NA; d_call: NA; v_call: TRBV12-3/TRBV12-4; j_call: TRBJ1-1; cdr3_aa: CASKKSQGNTEAFF; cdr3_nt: TGTGCCAGCAAGAAGTCACAGGGGAACACTGAAGCTTTCTTT
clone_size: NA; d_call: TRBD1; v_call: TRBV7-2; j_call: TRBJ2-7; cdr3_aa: CASSWGQGVLDEQYF; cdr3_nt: TGTGCCAGCAGCTGGGGACAGGGCGTTTTAGACGAGCAGTACTTC
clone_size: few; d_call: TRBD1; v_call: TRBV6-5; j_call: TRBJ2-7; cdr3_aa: CASGGTGVYEQYF; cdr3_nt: TGTGCCAGCGGGGGGACAGGGGTGTACGAGCAGTACTTC
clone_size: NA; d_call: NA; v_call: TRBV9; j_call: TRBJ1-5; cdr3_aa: CASSQDLRRPQHF; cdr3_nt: TGTGCCAGCAGCCAAGATCTACGCAGGCCCCAGCATTTT
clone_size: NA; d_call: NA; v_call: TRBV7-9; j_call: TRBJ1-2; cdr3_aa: CASSFLWGGYGYTF; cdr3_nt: TGTGCCAGCAGCTTTCTCTGGGGCGGCTATGGCTACACCTTC
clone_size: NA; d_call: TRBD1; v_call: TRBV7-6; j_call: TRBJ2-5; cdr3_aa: CASTDTGTGAETQYF; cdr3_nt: TGTGCCAGCACCGACACCGGGACAGGGGCGGAGACCCAGTACTTC
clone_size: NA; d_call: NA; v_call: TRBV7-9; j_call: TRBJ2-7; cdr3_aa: CASSISNEQYF; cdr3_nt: TGTGCCAGCAGCATTAGTAACGAACAGTACTTC
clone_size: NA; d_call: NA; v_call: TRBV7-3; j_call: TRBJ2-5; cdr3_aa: CASSPFLGQRQETQYF; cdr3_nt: TGTGCCAGCAGCCCCTTCCTCGGACAGCGCCAAGAGACCCAGTACTTC
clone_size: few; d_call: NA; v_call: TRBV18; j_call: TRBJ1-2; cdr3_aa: CASSPSATTYYTF; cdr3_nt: TGTGCCAGCTCACCCTCTGCAACGACTTACTACACCTTC
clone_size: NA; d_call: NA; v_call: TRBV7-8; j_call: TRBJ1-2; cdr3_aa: CASSLDGGARYTF; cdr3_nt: TGTGCCAGCAGCTTGGATGGGGGGGCTCGATACACCTTC
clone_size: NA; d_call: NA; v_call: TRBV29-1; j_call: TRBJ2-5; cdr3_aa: CSVWTAGETQYF; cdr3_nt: TGCAGCGTCTGGACAGCTGGTGAGACCCAGTACTTC
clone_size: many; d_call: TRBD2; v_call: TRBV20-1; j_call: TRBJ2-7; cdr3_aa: CSADGLAGEFKQYF; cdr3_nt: TGCAGTGCCGATGGACTAGCGGGAGAATTCAAGCAGTACTTC
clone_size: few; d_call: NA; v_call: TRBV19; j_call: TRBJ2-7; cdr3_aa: CASSIRGGPYEQYF; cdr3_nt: TGTGCCAGTAGTATAAGGGGAGGTCCCTACGAGCAGTACTTC
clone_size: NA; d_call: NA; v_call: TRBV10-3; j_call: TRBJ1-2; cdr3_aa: CASSARGKGYTF; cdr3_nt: TGTGCCAGCAGTGCTCGTGGGAAAGGCTACACCTTC
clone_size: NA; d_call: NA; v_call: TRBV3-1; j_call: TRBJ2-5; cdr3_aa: CASSQDPRGSYQETQYF; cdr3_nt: TGTGCCAGCAGCCAAGATCCGCGGGGATCGTACCAAGAGACCCAGTACTTC
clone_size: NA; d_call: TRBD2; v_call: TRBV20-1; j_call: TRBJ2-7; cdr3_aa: CSARGGTSASEQYF; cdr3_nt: TGCAGTGCTAGGGGAGGGACTAGCGCATCCGAGCAGTACTTC
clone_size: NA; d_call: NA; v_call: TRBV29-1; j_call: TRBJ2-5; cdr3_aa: CASSGGSKTQYF; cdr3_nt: TGTGCCAGCAGTGGGGGGTCGAAGACCCAGTACTTC
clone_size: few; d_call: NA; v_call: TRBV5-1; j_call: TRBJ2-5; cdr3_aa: CASSLGIQGGGETQYF; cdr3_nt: TGCGCCAGCAGCTTGGGTATACAGGGAGGGGGAGAGACCCAGTACTTC
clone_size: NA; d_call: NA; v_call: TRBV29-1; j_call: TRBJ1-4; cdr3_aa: CSVRTESNEKLFF; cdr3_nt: TGCAGCGTTCGGACAGAATCTAATGAAAAACTGTTTTTT
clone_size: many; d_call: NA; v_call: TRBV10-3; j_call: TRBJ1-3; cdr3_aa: CAIRDSASGNTIYF; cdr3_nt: TGTGCCATCAGGGACAGTGCCTCTGGAAACACCATATATTTT